One sample yielded the 21 T cell receptor beta chains listed below, sequenced in a study of blood T cell repertoires in COVID-19. TCRdb keeps only in-frame clones here, not all; method: immunoSEQ multiplex PCR. The sample holds approximately 250,000 clones; approximately 86% are singletons and the top ten take about 2%. Input material: peripheral blood. All receptors derive from a young man with active or convalescent COVID-19.

This clone has a handful of counts. V usage is TRBV7-2 and J usage is TRBJ1-2; D may be TRBD1 (5 bases). Germline V CDR1 and CDR2: SGHTA, FQGNSA. Trimming removed 1 base at V and 4 bases at J, with 16 bases between. The CDR3 totals 16 residues. CDR3 region: CASSLVNIGGVYGYTF. The CDR3 DNA reads TGTGCCAGCAGCTTAGTCAATATCGGGGGTGTCTATGGCTACACCTTC.

The chain recombines TRBV19 with TRBJ2-1, with a possible D match to TRBD2 (6 bases). CDR1 is LNHDA, CDR2 SQIVND, per germline (reference sequence). V gave up 5 bases and J gave up 7 bases, with 18 bases separating them. This CDR3 comprises 15 residues. The CDR3 sequence: CASSPDGGVGNEQFF. Here the CDR3 DNA reads TGTGCCAGTAGTCCAGACGGCGGGGTTGGAAATGAGCAGTTCTTC.

The rearrangement uses TRBV30 and TRBJ1-2; 11 bases align to TRBD1. The CDR3 is 14 residues long. V was clipped by 4 bases and J by 4 bases; unmatched bases: 5. Germline V gives CDR1 GTSNPN, CDR2 SVGIG (reference sequence). This CDR3 is CAWNRDRGIYGYTF. The CDR3, as DNA: TGTGCCTGGAACCGGGACAGGGGGATCTATGGCTACACCTTC.

This clone was counted a few times. The rearrangement uses TRBV4-2 and TRBJ2-3; 13 nucleotides line up with TRBD2. The CDR3 extends over 17 amino acids. Germline-derived CDR1 and CDR2 are LGHNA and YNFKEQ. V shed 1 base, J shed 7 bases, and the junction held 8 bases outside the gene matches. The CDR3 is CASSQAAWTSGGYTQYF. DNA of the CDR3: TGTGCCAGCAGCCAAGCTGCTTGGACTAGCGGGGGTTATACGCAGTATTTT.

CDR3 in DNA: TGCGCCAGCAGCCCGGGACTAGCGGGGGCCGGGGAGACCCAGTACTTC. Translated: CASSPGLAGAGETQYF. The chain couples TRBV5-1 to TRBJ2-5; 14 bases agree with TRBD2. Germline assignment: CDR1 SGHRS and CDR2 YFSETQ. The CDR3 loop spans 16 amino acids. The V and J ends lost 4 bases and 5 bases, in that order; junction bases with no gene match: 7. Full variable domain (outside the CDR3, taken from reference TRBV5-1 and TRBJ2-5): KAGVTQTPRYLIKTRGQQVTLSCSPISGHRSVSWYQQTPGQGLQFLFEYFSETQRNKGNFPGRFSGRQFSNSRSEMNVSTLELGDSALYLCASSPGLAGAGETQYFGPGTRLLVL.

This clone has a single count. The chain joins TRBV6-5 to TRBJ1-1; D is possibly TRBD1 (5 bases). V was clipped by 4 bases and J by 4 bases, with 10 bases between them. Looked up from germline, CDR1 is MNHEY and CDR2 is SVGAGI. The length of the CDR3 is 13 residues. CDR3 residues: CASSWGETTEAFF. The CDR3 nucleotides read TGTGCCAGCAGTTGGGGGGAGACCACTGAAGCTTTCTTT.

The chain joins TRBV12-3 or TRBV12-4 to TRBJ2-7; possible D gene TRBD1, 6 bases. V was clipped by 5 bases and J by 7 bases, with 12 bases between them. The CDR3 sequence is 12 residues long. The CDR3 spells CASSKTGYEQYF. The CDR3 DNA follows: TGTGCCAGCAGTAAAACAGGGTATGAGCAGTACTTC.

The chain recombines TRBV9 with TRBJ2-1; 8 nucleotides agree with TRBD2. The V segment lost 4 bases and the J segment 9 bases; nucleotides outside the gene matches: 12. The CDR3 spans 15 residues. The germline V gene has CDR1 SGDLS and CDR2 YYNGEE. Written as DNA, the CDR3 is TGTGCCAGCAGCCCTAGCGGGTTATACAGCGGTGAGCAGTTCTTC. As protein: CASSPSGLYSGEQFF.

In its sample, this clone was seen once. This CDR3 reads CASSVGGTGVLVPRFGELFF. DNA for the CDR3: TGTGCCAGCAGCGTAGGCGGGACAGGGGTCTTAGTTCCCAGATTTGGGGAGCTGTTTTTT. The V and J genes are TRBV9 and TRBJ2-2; TRBD1 matches at 10 bases. Germline V gives CDR1 SGDLS, CDR2 YYNGEE. V lost 0 bases to trimming and J lost 8 bases; unmatched junction nucleotides: 19. The CDR3 sequence is 20 residues long.

The chain employs TRBV9 and TRBJ2-5; TRBD1 agrees at 10 bases. There are 16 residues in the CDR3. Trimming cost V 4 bases and J 5 bases; bases outside gene matches: 11. Germline assignment: CDR1 SGDLS and CDR2 YYNGEE. The CDR3 is CASSLPRQGAGETQYF. CDR3 coding DNA: TGTGCCAGCAGCCTTCCCCGACAGGGGGCAGGTGAGACCCAGTACTTC.

V gene TRBV7-9 combines with J gene TRBJ2-1; D is undetermined. This CDR3 region has 12 residues. With 5 bases removed from V and 5 bases from J, the gap between germline ends came to 7 bases. Germline CDR1 is SEHNR and CDR2 is FQNEAQ (reference sequence). CDR3 sequence reads: CASSRENNEQFF. The CDR3 coding sequence is TGTGCCAGCAGCCGAGAAAACAATGAGCAGTTCTTC.

This chain uses TRBV6-5 with TRBJ1-1; D gene unclear. The length of the CDR3 is 14 residues. V lost 6 bases and J lost 4, with 15 bases in between. Germline V gene data show CDR1 as MNHEY and CDR2 as SVGAGI. The CDR3 coding sequence is TGTGCCAGCAGGGTACCCGGTGGGCCCACTGAAGCTTTCTTT. Its protein is CASRVPGGPTEAFF.

The gene calls are TRBV7-2 and TRBJ2-2; perhaps TRBD1 as D (6 bases). Trimming cost V 5 bases and J 5 bases, with 21 bases left between them. The CDR3 totals 17 residues. Germline assignment: CDR1 SGHTA and CDR2 FQGNSA. Here the CDR3 DNA reads TGTGCCAGCAGCCAGCATCGACAGGTGGGGACAACCGGGGAGCTGTTTTTT. Translating gives CASSQHRQVGTTGELFF.

Concerning this clone itself: In the same sample, other DNA sequences code for this CDR3. The chain employs TRBV9 and TRBJ2-3; 8 bases line up with TRBD2. Per germline, CDR1 SGDLS and CDR2 YYNGEE. The CDR3 sequence is 15 residues long. With 0 bases clipped from V and 3 bases from J, the junction kept 3 bases outside the gene matches. CDR3 region: CASSVVAGGTDTQYF. Written as DNA, the CDR3 is TGTGCCAGCAGCGTAGTTGCGGGAGGTACAGATACGCAGTATTTT. The variable domain in full, with the rest retrieved from reference TRBV9 and TRBJ2-3, is DSGVTQTPKHLITATGQRVTLRCSPRSGDLSVYWYQQSLDQGLQFLIQYYNGEERAKGNILERFSAQQFPDLHSELNLSSLELGDSALYFCASSVVAGGTDTQYFGPGTRLTVL.

The chain combines TRBV7-6 with TRBJ2-5; D is perhaps TRBD2 (6 bases). CDR1 SGHVS and CDR2 FNYEAQ come from the germline V gene. This CDR3 contains 17 residues. V was cut by 5 bases and J by 1 base, with 20 bases left in between. CDR3 amino acids: CASSAGRLAGSQETQYF. In nucleotides, the CDR3 is TGTGCCAGCAGCGCCGGTAGGCTGGCGGGGAGCCAAGAGACCCAGTACTTC.

This chain uses TRBV11-2 with TRBJ2-5; TRBD1 matches at 8 bases. The CDR3 is 15 amino acids. Trimming cost V 4 bases and J 4 bases; bases outside gene matches: 8. Germline V gives CDR1 SGHAT, CDR2 FQNNGV. The CDR3, as DNA: TGTGCCAGCAGCTCGATGGACAGGGTCGGAGAGACCCAGTACTTC. It yields the protein CASSSMDRVGETQYF.

This sequence joins TRBV5-8 and TRBJ1-2, with D maybe TRBD1 (5 bases). The CDR3 length is 13 residues. The germline gives CDR1 SGHTS, CDR2 YDEGEE. Trimming cost V 4 bases and J 8 bases, with 15 bases left between them. The CDR3 DNA follows: TGTGCCAGCAGCATAGTCAGGGTTCGCGGCTACACCTTC. It is translated as CASSIVRVRGYTF. Complete variable domain (other parts from reference TRBV5-8 and TRBJ1-2): EAGVTQSPTHLIKTRGQQATLRCSPISGHTSVYWYQQALGLGLQFLLWYDEGEERNRGNFPPRFSGRQFPNYSSELNVNALELEDSALYLCASSIVRVRGYTFGSGTRLTVV.

This chain joins TRBV5-4 and TRBJ1-4; TRBD1 is a possible D gene (5 bases). The CDR3 loop spans 13 amino acids. Germline CDR1 reads SGHNT; CDR2 reads YYREEE (reference sequence). V lost 6 bases to trimming and J lost 10 bases, with 16 bases between them. CDR3 nucleotides: TGTGCCAGCACTCAGGACCGCGGGGGAAAACTGTTTTTT. It codes for CASTQDRGGKLFF.

The J gene is TRBJ1-2, the V gene TRBV18; D remains ambiguous. The germline gives CDR1 KGHSH, CDR2 LQKENI. V dropped 6 bases and J dropped 7 bases, with 18 bases sitting between them. This CDR3 region has 14 residues. The CDR3 region is CASSLERGFGGYTF. The CDR3 DNA follows: TGTGCCAGCTCCCTTGAGCGGGGATTCGGTGGCTACACCTTC.

This clone was observed once. The rearrangement joins TRBV6-5 to TRBJ2-2; D is uncertain. The CDR3 sequence is 15 residues long. V lost 5 bases and J lost 1, with 11 bases in between. Germline loops: CDR1 MNHEY, CDR2 SVGAGI. The CDR3 loop is CASSRDSMNTGELFF. The CDR3 coding sequence is TGTGCCAGCAGTAGAGACTCGATGAACACCGGGGAGCTGTTTTTT.

This rearrangement joins TRBV5-1 to TRBJ1-1; tentative D call: TRBD1 (5 bases). The V and J ends lost 7 bases and 3 bases respectively, with 13 bases between them. The germline V gene has CDR1 SGHRS and CDR2 YFSETQ. The CDR3 extends over 13 amino acids. CDR3 protein: CASASRVHTEAFF. Written as DNA, the CDR3 is TGCGCCAGCGCCAGCAGGGTACACACTGAAGCTTTCTTT.